This T cell receptor beta chain was recovered during a study of blood T cell repertoires in COVID-19. The data were produced by immunoSEQ multiplex PCR, yet TCRdb's version contains in-frame clones alone and is incomplete. The sample includes over 30,000 clones, around nine tenths of them seen just once. CDR1 SNHLY and CDR2 FYNNEI come from the germline V gene. The length of the CDR3 is 14 residues. V was cut by 2 bases and J by 7 bases, with 14 bases left in between. The clonotype originates from an older woman with active COVID-19. Sequenced input: peripheral blood. This chain connects TRBV2 to TRBJ1-2, with a possible D match to TRBD1 (6 bases). CDR3 region: CASSEQGQPGGYTF. The CDR3 bases are TGTGCCAGCAGTGAACAGGGGCAACCTGGTGGCTACACCTTC. Together with reference TRBV2 and TRBJ1-2, the CDR3 gives the full variable domain: EPEVTQTPSHQVTQMGQEVILRCVPISNHLYFYWYRQILGQKVEFLVSFYNNEISEKSEIFDDQFSVERPDGSNFTLKIRSTKLEDSAMYFCASSEQGQPGGYTFGSGTRLTVV.